This TCR beta chain is from a study of technical replicates of blood from a handful of donors. This table comes from immunoSEQ multiplex PCR, and its TCRdb copy is limited to in-frame clones, with some not included. The sample lists tens of thousands of clones; just under 95% were seen once. Losses at the gene ends were 5 bases for V and 7 bases for J; bases not matched to a gene: 12. The CDR3 is 15 amino acids. Germline V gene data show CDR1 as MNHEY and CDR2 as SMNVEV (reference sequence). Sequenced sample: T cells isolated from PBMCs. The receptor's source is a human donor in good health. The V gene is TRBV27, the J gene TRBJ2-7; 9 nucleotides match TRBD1. CDR3 protein: CASSPRTGAYQEQYF. DNA for the CDR3: TGTGCCAGCAGTCCCCGGACAGGGGCCTATCAAGAGCAGTACTTC.